This TCR beta chain derives from a study of cytomegalovirus exposure and HLA in healthy donors. Notes on the study in general: Most observed TCR sequences were rare, whereas some public TCRs were detected in many donors. Among the most significant clusters, several appeared linked to common viral pathogens in a later analysis.

Comment on this clone: Its target is not known.

The PCR made use of 60 Vbeta and 13 Jbeta primers. Sequenced by immunoSEQ multiplex PCR; TCRdb stores in-frame clones only, minus some. The table counts roughly 70,000 clones; around 7% lies in the top ten. Germline V gene lookup returns CDR1 SGHRS and CDR2 YFSETQ. The CDR3 covers 19 residues. The trim removed 9 bases at V and 2 bases at J, leaving 20 bases unmatched. The donors gave bone marrow, and they were healthy. This chain joins TRBV5-1 and TRBJ1-5; 10 positions match TRBD1. This receptor was obtained from a female donor in good health and CMV-seropositive. The sequencing sample was made of PBMCs. The DNA of the CDR3 is TGCGCCACCCCCCACCCTAGGAAAGGGACAGGGGTCGGCAATCAGCCCCAGCATTTT. This translates into CATPHPRKGTGVGNQPQHF. The whole variable domain, filled in from reference TRBV5-1 and TRBJ1-5, reads KAGVTQTPRYLIKTRGQQVTLSCSPISGHRSVSWYQQTPGQGLQFLFEYFSETQRNKGNFPGRFSGRQFSNSRSEMNVSTLELGDSALYLCATPHPRKGTGVGNQPQHFGDGTRLSIL.